The entry below describes one TCR beta chain. Assay used: immunoSEQ multiplex PCR; TCRdb lists only in-frame clones, some missing. The sample shows under 65,000 clones, approximately 78% of them seen only once. V was clipped by 6 bases and J by 5 bases, with 16 bases between them. Germline assignment: CDR1 LGHNT and CDR2 FRNRAP. The CDR3 has 15 residues. This specimen belongs to a study of blood T cell repertoires in COVID-19. Study-level information: Donors in the United States, Italy and Spain gave samples during acute or convalescent COVID-19.

What was sequenced was peripheral blood. This sequence joins TRBV12-5 and TRBJ1-4, with D tentatively TRBD1 (6 bases). The TCR was taken from a man aged 55-75 years with COVID-19, enrolled during active disease. CDR3: CASGRRPGQNEKLFF. The CDR3 nucleotides are TGTGCTAGTGGAAGGAGGCCTGGACAGAATGAAAAACTGTTTTTT.